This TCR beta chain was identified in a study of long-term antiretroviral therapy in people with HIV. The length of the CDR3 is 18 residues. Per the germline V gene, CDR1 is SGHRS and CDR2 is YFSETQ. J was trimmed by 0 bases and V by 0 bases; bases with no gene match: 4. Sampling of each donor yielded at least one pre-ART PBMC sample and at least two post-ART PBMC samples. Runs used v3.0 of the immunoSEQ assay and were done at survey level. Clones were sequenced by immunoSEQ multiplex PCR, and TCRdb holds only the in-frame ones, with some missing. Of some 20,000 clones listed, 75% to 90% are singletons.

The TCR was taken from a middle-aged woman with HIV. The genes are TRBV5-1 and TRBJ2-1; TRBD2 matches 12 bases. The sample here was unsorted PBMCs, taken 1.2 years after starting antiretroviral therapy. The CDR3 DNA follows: TGCGCCAGCAGCTTGGGACTAGCGGGGGAGAGCTCCTACAATGAGCAGTTCTTC. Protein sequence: CASSLGLAGESSYNEQFF. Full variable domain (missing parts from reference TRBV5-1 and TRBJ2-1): KAGVTQTPRYLIKTRGQQVTLSCSPISGHRSVSWYQQTPGQGLQFLFEYFSETQRNKGNFPGRFSGRQFSNSRSEMNVSTLELGDSALYLCASSLGLAGESSYNEQFFGPGTRLTVL.